The 5 T cell receptor beta chains below all came from one sample that was sequenced in a study of regulatory T cells in long-lasting Graves disease. Both iRepertoire HTBI primers and Arm-PCR of CDR3 regions were used to build the TCR beta libraries. From the multiplex PCR reads, TCRdb called clonotypes with MiXCR, one entry per CDR3 protein. The sample has under 800,000 distinct CDR3 sequences, roughly 16% seen once; the top ten hold about 20%. Time point reported: newly diagnosed GD, antithyroid drugs for less than 3 months. Scientists built the TCR library using RNA that was extracted from PBMCs. This sample also belongs to another study, concerning T cells in Graves' hyperthyroidism and ophthalmopathy.

The sample here was peripheral blood mononuclear cells (PBMCs), taken at new diagnosis, from a patient treated with antithyroid drugs. The receptors come from a woman aged 25 to 45 with Graves disease.

This clonotype was observed at least ten times. The chain recombines TRBV6-5 with TRBJ1-2, with 11 bases fitting TRBD1. V was clipped by 2 bases and J by 4 bases; unmatched bases: 6. Germline lookup yields CDR1 MNHEY and CDR2 SVGAGI. This CDR3 region has 16 residues. The CDR3 sequence is CASSYMRTGGSYGYTF. CDR3 bases: TGTGCCAGCAGTTACATGCGGACAGGGGGCAGCTATGGCTACACCTTC.

This clonotype was seen only a few times. The chain recombines TRBV20-1 with TRBJ2-3, with a possible D match to TRBD1 (5 bases). The DNA end is a closer match to TRBJ2-5, so the J assignment may be wrong. The CDR3 contains 15 residues. Germline V gene lookup returns CDR1 DFQATT and CDR2 SNEGSKA (reference sequence). In nucleotides, the CDR3 is TGCAGTGCTAGAGCCAATCAGGGCCTCCTGGAGACCCAGTACTTC. This translates into CSARANQGLLETQYF.

This clonotype was observed a handful of times. The chain couples TRBV6-1 to TRBJ2-1; 9 bases match TRBD2. Germline V gene lookup returns CDR1 MNHNS and CDR2 SASEGT. J gave up 9 bases and V 6 bases, and 9 bases lay outside the gene matches. CDR3 length: 14 amino acids. This CDR3 reads CASRIAGEASEQFF. For the CDR3, the DNA is TGTGCCAGCAGGATAGCGGGAGAGGCTAGTGAGCAGTTCTTC.

In its sample, this clonotype was seen a few times. The CDR3, as DNA: TGTGCCAGTCGCCCTACTGAATCGCTCGGAAAACTGTTTTTT. Translation gives CASRPTESLGKLFF. The V and J genes are TRBV19 and TRBJ1-4; D uncertain. CDR1 LNHDA and CDR2 SQIVND come from the germline V gene (reference sequence). V was pared by 8 bases and J by 10 bases, with 20 bases between. This CDR3 comprises 14 residues.

This clonotype was counted at least ten times. This chain uses TRBV20-1 with TRBJ1-5; D possibly corresponds to TRBD1 (5 bases). Deletions cut 5 bases from V and 7 bases from J, with 15 bases between. This CDR3 spans 13 amino acids. In germline, CDR1 is DFQATT, CDR2 SNEGSKA (reference sequence). For the CDR3, the DNA is TGCAGTGCTCAAGTGGGGGTGGGGCAGCCCCAGCATTTT. Its translation is CSAQVGVGQPQHF.